This T cell receptor (beta chain) was found in a study of blood T cell repertoires in COVID-19 (TCRdb year 2020). Notes on the research overall: Samples covering the acute and convalescent phases of COVID-19 were provided by collaborators in the United States, Italy and Spain. The material from the prospective study consisted of cDNA or gDNA derived from T cells, B-cell-depleted T cells, or PBMCs. The dataset comprised deeply sampled blood TCRbeta repertoires from subjects exposed to, actively infected with, or recovered from COVID-19. A freely available public database, intended as a resource for researchers studying the immune response to SARS-CoV-2, is where the repertoires were released. The samples were drawn from the first 160 participants of the ongoing ImmuneRACE study and from more than 1,000 subjects provided by 6 global collaborators. Nearly every sample came with metadata listing a de-identified subject ID, COVID-19 status, age in years and sex. Where available, HLA class I and class II types were obtained from metadata supplied by the sample provider rather than from assay-based typing. Overall study outcomes, separate from this receptor: The amount of clinical and demographic metadata varied by source and participant and was provided uncurated.

The immunoSEQ Assay, a bias-controlled multiplex PCR, was used to amplify TCRbeta CDR3 regions from genomic DNA. The original methods were these. The number of nucleated cells in each sample was estimated by amplification of reference gene primers within the assay. To quantify the absolute abundance of each unique TCRbeta CDR3 rearrangement, sequence reads were collapsed and filtered. For each sample, productive Simpson clonality was calculated as the square root of Simpson's diversity index over productive rearrangements. The table comes from immuneACCESS by way of TCRdb, which keeps in-frame sequences with V and J called. Part of the clones is missing from these tables; in studies checked, under half for an unresolved V gene and the rest for unknown reasons. For V, J and clone size, that table is used; D and trimming come from the DNA. The sample data list under 85,000 clones, and roughly 84% of these were observed just once. Of the sample, around 3.3% falls within the top ten clones.

Turning to this clone: Its antigen is still unknown. Per-base qualities were not stored, and no clone one base away is much larger.

Looking up the germline V gene yields CDR1 KGHDR and CDR2 SFDVKD. Including the terminal cysteine and phenylalanine, the CDR3 comprises 14 residues. Just the 42-base CDR3 DNA is kept, in frame starting at base 1. V drops 6 bases and J drops 1 base, leaving 11 bases in between. Each collaborating institution followed its own protocols to collect whole blood in K2EDTA tubes. For TCRbeta analysis, collaborators shipped samples in one of three forms: frozen whole blood, isolated PBMCs, or DNA extracted from either of those sample types. Source material: peripheral blood. The clonotype comes from a man aged 50 or older with acute or convalescent COVID-19. The receptor chain draws on TRBV24-1 and TRBJ1-1; the D gene assignment is ambiguous. CDR3 reads: CATSKEGGNTEAFF. The nucleotide sequence is TGTGCCACCAGTAAAGAGGGAGGGAACACTGAAGCTTTCTTT.